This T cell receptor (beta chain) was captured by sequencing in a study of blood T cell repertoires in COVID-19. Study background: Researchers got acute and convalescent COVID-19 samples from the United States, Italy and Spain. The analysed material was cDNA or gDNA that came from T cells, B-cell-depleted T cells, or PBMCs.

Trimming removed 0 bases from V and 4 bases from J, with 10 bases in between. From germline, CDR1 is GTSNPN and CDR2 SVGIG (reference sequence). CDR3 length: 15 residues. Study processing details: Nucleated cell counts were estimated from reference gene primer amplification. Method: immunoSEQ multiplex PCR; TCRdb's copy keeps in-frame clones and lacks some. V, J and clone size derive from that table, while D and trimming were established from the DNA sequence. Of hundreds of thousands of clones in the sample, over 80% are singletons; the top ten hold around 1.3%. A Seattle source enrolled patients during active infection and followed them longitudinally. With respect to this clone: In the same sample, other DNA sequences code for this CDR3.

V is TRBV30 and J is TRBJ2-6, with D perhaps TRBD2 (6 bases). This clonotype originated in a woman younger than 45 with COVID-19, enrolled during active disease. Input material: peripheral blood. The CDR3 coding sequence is TGTGCCTGGAGTGTACGGGGGTCCGGGGCCAACGTCCTGACTTTC. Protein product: CAWSVRGSGANVLTF. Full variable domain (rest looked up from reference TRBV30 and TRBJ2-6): SQTIHQWPATLVQPVGSPLSLECTVEGTSNPNLYWYRQAAGRGLQLLFYSVGIGQISSEVPQNLSASRPQDRQFILSSKKLLLSDSGFYLCAWSVRGSGANVLTFGAGSRLTVL.